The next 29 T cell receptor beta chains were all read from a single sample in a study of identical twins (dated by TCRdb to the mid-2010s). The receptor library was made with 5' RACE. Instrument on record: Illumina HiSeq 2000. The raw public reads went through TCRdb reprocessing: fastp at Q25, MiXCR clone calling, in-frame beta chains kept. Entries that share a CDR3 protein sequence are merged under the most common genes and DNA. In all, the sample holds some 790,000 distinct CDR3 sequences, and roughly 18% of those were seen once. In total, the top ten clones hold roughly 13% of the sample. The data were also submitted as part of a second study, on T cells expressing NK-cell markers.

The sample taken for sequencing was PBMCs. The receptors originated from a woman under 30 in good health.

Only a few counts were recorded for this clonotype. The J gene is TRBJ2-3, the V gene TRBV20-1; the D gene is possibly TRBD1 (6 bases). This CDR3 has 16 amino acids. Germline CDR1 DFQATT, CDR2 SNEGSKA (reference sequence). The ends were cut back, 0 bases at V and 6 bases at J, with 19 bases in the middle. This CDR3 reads CSARDRFLQGPDTQYF. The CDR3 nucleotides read TGCAGTGCTAGAGATAGATTCCTTCAGGGGCCCGATACGCAGTATTTT.

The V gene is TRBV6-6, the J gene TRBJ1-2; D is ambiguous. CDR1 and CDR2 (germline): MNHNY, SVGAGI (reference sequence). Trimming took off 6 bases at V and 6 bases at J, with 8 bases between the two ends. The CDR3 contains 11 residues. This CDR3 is CASSWNDGYTF. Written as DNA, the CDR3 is TGTGCCAGCAGCTGGAACGATGGCTACACCTTC.

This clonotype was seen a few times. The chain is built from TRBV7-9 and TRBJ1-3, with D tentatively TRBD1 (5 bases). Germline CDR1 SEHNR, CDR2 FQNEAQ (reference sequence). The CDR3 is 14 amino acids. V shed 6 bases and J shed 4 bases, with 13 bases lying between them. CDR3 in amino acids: CASRQGSEGNTIYF. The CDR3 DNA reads TGTGCCAGCAGGCAGGGTTCGGAGGGAAACACCATATATTTT.

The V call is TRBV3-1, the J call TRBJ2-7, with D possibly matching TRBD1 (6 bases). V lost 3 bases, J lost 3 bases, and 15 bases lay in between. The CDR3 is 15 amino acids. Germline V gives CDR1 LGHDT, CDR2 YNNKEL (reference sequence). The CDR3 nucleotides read TGTGCCAGCAGCCAGCAGGGGTACCTGAGCTACGAGCAGTACTTC. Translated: CASSQQGYLSYEQYF.

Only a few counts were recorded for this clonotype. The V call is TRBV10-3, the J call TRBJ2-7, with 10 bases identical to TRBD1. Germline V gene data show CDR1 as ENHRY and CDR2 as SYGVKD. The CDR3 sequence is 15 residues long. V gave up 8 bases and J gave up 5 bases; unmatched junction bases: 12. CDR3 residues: CAIGIRDRGRDEQYF. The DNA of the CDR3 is TGTGCCATCGGTATCCGGGACAGGGGTAGAGACGAGCAGTACTTC.

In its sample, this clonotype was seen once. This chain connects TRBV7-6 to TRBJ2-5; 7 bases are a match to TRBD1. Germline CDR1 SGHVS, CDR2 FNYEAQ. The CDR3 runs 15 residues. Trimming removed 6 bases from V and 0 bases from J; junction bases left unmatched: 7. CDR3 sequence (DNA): TGTGCCAGCAGTTTTACCGGGACAGACCAAGAGACCCAGTACTTC. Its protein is CASSFTGTDQETQYF.

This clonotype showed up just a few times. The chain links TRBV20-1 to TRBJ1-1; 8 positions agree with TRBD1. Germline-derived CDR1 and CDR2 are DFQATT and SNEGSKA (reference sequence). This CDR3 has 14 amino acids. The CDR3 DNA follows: TGCATTCCGGACAGGGACCGATTGAGCACTGAAGCTTTCTTT. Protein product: CIPDRDRLSTEAFF.

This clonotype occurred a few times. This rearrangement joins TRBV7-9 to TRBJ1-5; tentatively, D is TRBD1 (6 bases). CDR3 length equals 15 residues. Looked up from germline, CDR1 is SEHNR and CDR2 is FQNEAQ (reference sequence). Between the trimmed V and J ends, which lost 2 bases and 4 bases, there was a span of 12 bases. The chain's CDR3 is CASSLYGQGNQPQHF. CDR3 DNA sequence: TGTGCCAGCAGCTTATATGGTCAGGGGAATCAGCCCCAGCATTTT.

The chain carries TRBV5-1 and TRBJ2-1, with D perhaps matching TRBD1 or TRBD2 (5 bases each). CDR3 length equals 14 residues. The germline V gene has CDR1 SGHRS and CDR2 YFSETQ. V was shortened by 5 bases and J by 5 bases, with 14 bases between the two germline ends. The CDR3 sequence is CASRGDRYDNEQFF. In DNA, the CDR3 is TGCGCCAGCAGGGGGGACCGATACGACAATGAGCAGTTCTTC.

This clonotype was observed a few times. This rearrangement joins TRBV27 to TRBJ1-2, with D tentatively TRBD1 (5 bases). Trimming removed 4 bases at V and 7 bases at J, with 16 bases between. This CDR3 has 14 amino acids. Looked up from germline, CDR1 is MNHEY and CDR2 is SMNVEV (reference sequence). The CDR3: CASSSRGDSRGYTF. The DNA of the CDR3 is TGTGCCAGCAGTTCCCGGGGGGATTCGCGTGGCTACACCTTC.

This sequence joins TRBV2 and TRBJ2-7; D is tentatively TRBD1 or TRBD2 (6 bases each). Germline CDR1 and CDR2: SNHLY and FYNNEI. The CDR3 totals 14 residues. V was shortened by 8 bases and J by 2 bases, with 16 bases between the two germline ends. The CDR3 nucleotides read TGTGCCAGCTTATTTGGGGGGACAACCTACGAGCAGTACTTC. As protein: CASLFGGTTYEQYF. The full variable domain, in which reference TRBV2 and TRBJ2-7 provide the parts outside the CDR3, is EPEVTQTPSHQVTQMGQEVILRCVPISNHLYFYWYRQILGQKVEFLVSFYNNEISEKSEIFDDQFSVERPDGSNFTLKIRSTKLEDSAMYFCASLFGGTTYEQYFGPGTRLTVT.

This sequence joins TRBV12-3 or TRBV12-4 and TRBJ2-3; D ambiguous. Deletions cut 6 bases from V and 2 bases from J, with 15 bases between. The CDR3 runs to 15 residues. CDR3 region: CASSPGRTLTDTQYF. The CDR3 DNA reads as TGTGCCAGCAGCCCCGGACGGACCCTCACAGATACGCAGTATTTT.

DNA for the CDR3: TGCGCCAGCAGCTTCGAGTTCTCCCTGACCTACGAGCAGTACTTC. It codes for CASSFEFSLTYEQYF. The chain is built from TRBV4-3 and TRBJ2-7; D is unresolved. Germline V gene sequence: CDR1 LGHNA, CDR2 YSLEER. Trimming shortened V by 5 bases and J by 2 bases, and 16 bases separated the two germline ends. This CDR3 comprises 15 residues.

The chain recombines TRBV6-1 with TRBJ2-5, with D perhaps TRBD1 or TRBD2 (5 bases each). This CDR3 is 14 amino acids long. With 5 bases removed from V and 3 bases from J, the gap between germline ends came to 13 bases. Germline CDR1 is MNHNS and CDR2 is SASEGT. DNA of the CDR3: TGTGCCAGCAGTACACCTAGAGGGGAAGAGACCCAGTACTTC. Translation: CASSTPRGEETQYF.

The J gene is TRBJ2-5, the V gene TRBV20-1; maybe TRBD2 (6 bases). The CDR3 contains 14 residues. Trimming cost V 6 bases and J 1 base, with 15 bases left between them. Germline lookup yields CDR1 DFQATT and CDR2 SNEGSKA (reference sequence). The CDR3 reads CSAPPGTVQETQYF. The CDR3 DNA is TGCAGTGCCCCACCCGGGACTGTCCAAGAGACCCAGTACTTC.

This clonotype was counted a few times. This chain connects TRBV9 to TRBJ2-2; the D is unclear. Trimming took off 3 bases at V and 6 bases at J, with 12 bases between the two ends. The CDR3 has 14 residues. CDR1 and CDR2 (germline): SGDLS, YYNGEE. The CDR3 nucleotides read TGTGCCAGCAGCGAGAAGGGTCCAGCCGGGGAGCTGTTTTTT. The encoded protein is CASSEKGPAGELFF.

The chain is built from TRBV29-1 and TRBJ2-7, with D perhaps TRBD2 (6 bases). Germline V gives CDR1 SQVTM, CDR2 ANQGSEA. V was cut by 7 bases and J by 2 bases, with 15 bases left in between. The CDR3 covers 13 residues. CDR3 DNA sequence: TGCAGCGCCAGAATTAGCGGAACCTACGAGCAGTACTTC. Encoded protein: CSARISGTYEQYF.

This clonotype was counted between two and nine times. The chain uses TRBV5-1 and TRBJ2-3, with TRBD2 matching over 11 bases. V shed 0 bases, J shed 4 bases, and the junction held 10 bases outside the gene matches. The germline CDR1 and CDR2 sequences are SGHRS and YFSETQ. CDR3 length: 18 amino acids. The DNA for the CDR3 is TGCGCCAGCAGCTTGGGCCCCACTAGCGGGAGCGACGCAGATACGCAGTATTTT. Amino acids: CASSLGPTSGSDADTQYF.

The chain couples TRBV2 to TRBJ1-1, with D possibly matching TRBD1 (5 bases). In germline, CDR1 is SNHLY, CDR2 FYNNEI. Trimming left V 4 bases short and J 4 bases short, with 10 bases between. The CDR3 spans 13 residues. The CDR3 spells CASSGERGTEAFF. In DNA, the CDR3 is TGTGCCAGCAGTGGGGAAAGGGGCACTGAAGCTTTCTTT.

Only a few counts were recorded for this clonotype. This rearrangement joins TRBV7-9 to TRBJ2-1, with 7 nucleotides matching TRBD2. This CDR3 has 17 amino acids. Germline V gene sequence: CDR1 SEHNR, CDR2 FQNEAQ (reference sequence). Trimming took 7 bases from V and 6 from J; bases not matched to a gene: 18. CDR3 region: CASIERGGGGSGNEQFF. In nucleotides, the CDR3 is TGTGCCAGCATCGAAAGGGGCGGCGGGGGATCGGGCAATGAGCAGTTCTTC. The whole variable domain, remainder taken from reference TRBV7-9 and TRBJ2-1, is DTGVSQNPRHKITKRGQNVTFRCDPISEHNRLYWYRQTLGQGPEFLTYFQNEAQLEKSRLLSDRFSAERPKGSFSTLEIQRTEQGDSAMYLCASIERGGGGSGNEQFFGPGTRLTVL.

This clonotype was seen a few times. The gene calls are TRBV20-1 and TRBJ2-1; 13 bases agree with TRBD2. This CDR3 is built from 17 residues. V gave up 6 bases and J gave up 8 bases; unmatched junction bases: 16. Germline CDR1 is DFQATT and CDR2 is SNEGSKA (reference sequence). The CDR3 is CSANSRTSGSLLDEQFF. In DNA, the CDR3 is TGCAGTGCCAACTCCCGGACTAGCGGGAGCCTTTTGGATGAGCAGTTCTTC.

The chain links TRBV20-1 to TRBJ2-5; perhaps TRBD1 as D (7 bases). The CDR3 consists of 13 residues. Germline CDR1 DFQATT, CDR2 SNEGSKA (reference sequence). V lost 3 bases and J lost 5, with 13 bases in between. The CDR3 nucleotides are TGCAGTGCTAGCAGGGGGGATCGCGAGACCCAGTACTTC. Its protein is CSASRGDRETQYF.

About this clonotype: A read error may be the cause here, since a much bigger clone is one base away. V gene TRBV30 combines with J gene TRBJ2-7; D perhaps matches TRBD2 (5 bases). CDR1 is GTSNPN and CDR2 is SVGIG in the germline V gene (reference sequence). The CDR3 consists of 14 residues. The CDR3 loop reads CTWTGSEHSYEQYF. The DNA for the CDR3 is TGTACCTGGACGGGTAGCGAACACTCCTACGAGCAGTACTTC.

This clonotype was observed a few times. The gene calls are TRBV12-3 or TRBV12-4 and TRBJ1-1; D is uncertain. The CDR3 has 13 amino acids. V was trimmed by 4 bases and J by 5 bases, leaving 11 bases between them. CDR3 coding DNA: TGTGCCAGCAGTTCTTGGGCTGGGACTGAAGCTTTCTTT. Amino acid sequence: CASSSWAGTEAFF.

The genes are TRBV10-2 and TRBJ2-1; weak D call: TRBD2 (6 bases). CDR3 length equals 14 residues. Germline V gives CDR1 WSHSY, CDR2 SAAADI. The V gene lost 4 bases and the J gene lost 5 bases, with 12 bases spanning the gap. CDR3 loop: CASSGLAENNEQFF. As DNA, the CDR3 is TGCGCCAGCAGTGGCTTAGCGGAAAACAATGAGCAGTTCTTC.

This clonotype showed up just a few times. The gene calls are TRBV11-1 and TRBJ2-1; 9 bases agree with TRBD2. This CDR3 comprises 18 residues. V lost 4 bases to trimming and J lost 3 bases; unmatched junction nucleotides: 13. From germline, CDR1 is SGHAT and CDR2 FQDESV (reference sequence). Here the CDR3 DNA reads TGTGCCAGCAGCTCCATTAGCGGGCTAGCGGGACACTACAATGAGCAGTTCTTC. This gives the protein CASSSISGLAGHYNEQFF.

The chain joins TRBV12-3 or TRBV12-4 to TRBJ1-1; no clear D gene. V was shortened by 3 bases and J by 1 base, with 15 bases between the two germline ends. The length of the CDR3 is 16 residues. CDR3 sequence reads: CASSFGQWGGNTEAFF. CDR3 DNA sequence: TGTGCCAGCAGTTTCGGGCAGTGGGGAGGGAACACTGAAGCTTTCTTT.

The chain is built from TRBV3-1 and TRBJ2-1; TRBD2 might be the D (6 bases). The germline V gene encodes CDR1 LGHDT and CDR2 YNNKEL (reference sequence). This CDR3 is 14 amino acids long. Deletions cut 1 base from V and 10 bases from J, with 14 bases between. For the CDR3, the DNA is TGTGCCAGCAGCCAAGCTTCGACTGGGAGGGAGCAGTTCTTC. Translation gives CASSQASTGREQFF.

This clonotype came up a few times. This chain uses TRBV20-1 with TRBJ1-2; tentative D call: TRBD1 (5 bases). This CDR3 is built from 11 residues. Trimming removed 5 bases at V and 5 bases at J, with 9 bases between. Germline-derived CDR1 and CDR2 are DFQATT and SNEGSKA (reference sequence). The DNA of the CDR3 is TGCAGTGCTCGAGGGGAGTATGGCTACACCTTC. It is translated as CSARGEYGYTF.